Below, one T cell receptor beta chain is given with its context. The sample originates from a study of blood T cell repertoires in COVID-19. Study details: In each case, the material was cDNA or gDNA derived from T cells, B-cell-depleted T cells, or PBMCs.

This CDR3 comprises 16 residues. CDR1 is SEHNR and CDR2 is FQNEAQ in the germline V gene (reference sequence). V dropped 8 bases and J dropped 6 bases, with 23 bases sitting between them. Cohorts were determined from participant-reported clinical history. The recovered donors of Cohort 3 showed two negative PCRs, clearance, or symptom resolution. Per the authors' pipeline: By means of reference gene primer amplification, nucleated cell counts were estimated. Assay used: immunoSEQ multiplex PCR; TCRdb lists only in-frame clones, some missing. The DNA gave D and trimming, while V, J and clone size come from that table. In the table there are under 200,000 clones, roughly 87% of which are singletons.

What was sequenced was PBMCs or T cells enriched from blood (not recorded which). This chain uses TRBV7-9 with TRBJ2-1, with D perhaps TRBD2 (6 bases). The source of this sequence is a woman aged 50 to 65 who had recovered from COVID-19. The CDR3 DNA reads TGTGCCAGCGGGACTGACGCTGAAACGGGGCGCAATGAGCAGTTCTTC. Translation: CASGTDAETGRNEQFF.